These 13 T cell receptor beta chains were all obtained from the same sample, sequenced in a study of blood T cells in healthy people across ages. Through a sample-barcoded 5' primer and a J-beta primer mix, a second PCR was run for about 6 to 11 cycles. TCRdb processed the 5' RACE reads anew with MiXCR; each CDR3 protein has one entry. The top ten hold about 21% of the sample, which has around 1,800,000 distinct CDR3 sequences, about 39% seen once. Material: blood. These receptors came from a human donor in good health.

V and J are TRBV6-2 or TRBV6-3 and TRBJ2-7, with D possibly called TRBD1 or TRBD2 (5 bases each). Germline-derived CDR1 and CDR2 are MNHEY and SVGEGT. This CDR3 is 14 amino acids long. Trimming removed 5 bases at V and 5 bases at J, with 16 bases between. CDR3 loop: CASSPGTIKDEQYF. The CDR3 DNA reads TGTGCCAGCAGTCCTGGGACCATCAAGGACGAGCAGTACTTC.

The chain employs TRBV20-1 and TRBJ2-7; D is possibly TRBD2 (5 bases). The V end was cut by 0 bases, the J end by 4 bases, with 16 bases between. This CDR3 spans 15 amino acids. The germline V gene has CDR1 DFQATT and CDR2 SNEGSKA (reference sequence). The CDR3 sequence is CSARDGERSGYEQYF. In DNA form, the CDR3 reads TGCAGTGCTAGAGATGGTGAAAGATCGGGGTACGAGCAGTACTTC.

The chain recombines TRBV11-2 with TRBJ2-5; TRBD1 matches 11 bases. This CDR3 is 16 amino acids long. Germline CDR1 and CDR2: SGHAT and FQNNGV. J was trimmed by 2 bases and V by 5 bases; bases with no gene match: 7. The CDR3 reads CASSQGTGGLQETQYF. CDR3 in DNA: TGTGCCAGCAGCCAAGGGACAGGGGGGTTACAAGAGACCCAGTACTTC.

A few counts support this clonotype. The chain combines TRBV7-8 with TRBJ2-1; the D gene could be TRBD1 or TRBD2 (5 bases each). V was trimmed by 5 bases and J by 9 bases, leaving 23 bases between them. The CDR3 contains 16 residues. Germline loops: CDR1 SGHVS, CDR2 FQNEAQ. The CDR3 DNA reads TGTGCCAGCAGCCCCATAATCCGGGGCCAAAGTGGTGAGCAGTTCTTC. Its translation: CASSPIIRGQSGEQFF.

This clonotype turned up a few times. The chain links TRBV4-3 to TRBJ1-1, with D unclear. Germline values: CDR1 LGHNA, CDR2 YSLEER. V lost 4 bases, J lost 3 bases, and 12 bases lay in between. The CDR3 contains 14 residues. The CDR3 reads CASSPTAGHTEAFF. The CDR3 DNA follows: TGCGCCAGCAGCCCCACAGCGGGCCACACTGAAGCTTTCTTT.

This clonotype has a handful of counts. The chain employs TRBV3-1 and TRBJ2-5; a possible D gene is TRBD2 (6 bases). The CDR3 consists of 15 residues. The V gene lost 1 base and the J gene lost 3 bases, with 12 bases spanning the gap. Germline CDR1 reads LGHDT; CDR2 reads YNNKEL (reference sequence). The CDR3: CASSQGRTSKETQYF. As DNA, the CDR3 is TGTGCCAGCAGCCAAGGTAGAACTAGCAAAGAGACCCAGTACTTC.

This clonotype was seen more than once but under ten times. This chain uses TRBV5-1 with TRBJ1-2; a weak D match, TRBD1 (5 bases). This CDR3 comprises 18 residues. Trimming took off 4 bases at V and 5 bases at J, with 27 bases between the two ends. Looked up from germline, CDR1 is SGHRS and CDR2 is YFSETQ. The CDR3 region has the DNA TGCGCCAGCAGCGTACTCCCCTTGGAGGGGAGGGTCCCTTATGGCTACACCTTC. The encoded protein is CASSVLPLEGRVPYGYTF.

The V and J genes are TRBV29-1 and TRBJ1-4, with unresolved D. Germline CDR1 and CDR2: SQVTM and ANQGSEA. With 4 bases removed from V and 8 bases from J, the gap between germline ends came to 17 bases. The CDR3 extends over 14 amino acids. The CDR3 reads CSVVIRHPAEKLFF. CDR3 bases: TGCAGCGTTGTCATCCGGCACCCCGCGGAAAAACTGTTTTTT.

CDR3 sequence reads: CSVEGGFADTQYF. CDR3 coding DNA: TGCAGCGTTGAAGGCGGGTTTGCAGATACGCAGTATTTT. The chain links TRBV29-1 to TRBJ2-3; tentatively, D is TRBD2 (5 bases). Germline CDR1 and CDR2: SQVTM and ANQGSEA. This CDR3 is built from 13 residues. V lost 1 base and J 4 bases, leaving 9 bases between the germline ends.

The chain couples TRBV7-2 to TRBJ2-3, with 8 bases lining up with TRBD2. After removal of 4 bases from V and 5 bases from J, the junction contained 11 bases not matched to a gene. The CDR3 sequence is 16 residues long. Germline V gene sequence: CDR1 SGHTA, CDR2 FQGNSA. The CDR3 reads CASSWASGHLRDTQYF. The DNA for the CDR3 is TGTGCCAGCAGCTGGGCTAGCGGGCACCTCCGAGATACGCAGTATTTT. Full variable domain (missing parts from reference TRBV7-2 and TRBJ2-3): GAGVSQSPSNKVTEKGKDVELRCDPISGHTALYWYRQSLGQGLEFLIYFQGNSAPDKSGLPSDRFSAERTGGSVSTLTIQRTQQEDSAVYLCASSWASGHLRDTQYFGPGTRLTVL.

This clonotype was seen only once. The chain joins TRBV11-2 to TRBJ2-1; possible D gene TRBD1, 5 bases. Trimming cost V 4 bases and J 2 bases, with 9 bases left between them. The CDR3 consists of 14 residues. Germline V gives CDR1 SGHAT, CDR2 FQNNGV. CDR3 sequence reads: CASSSLGPYNEQFF. CDR3 nucleotide sequence: TGTGCCAGCAGCTCCCTGGGGCCCTACAATGAGCAGTTCTTC.

J is TRBJ2-1 and V is TRBV2, with D possibly TRBD1 on 6 matching bases. V gave up 7 bases and J gave up 5 bases, with 15 bases separating them. From germline, CDR1 is SNHLY and CDR2 FYNNEI. The CDR3 consists of 14 residues. DNA of the CDR3: TGTGCCAGCACCCAAGACAGGCTGAACAATGAGCAGTTCTTC. Residues: CASTQDRLNNEQFF.

This clonotype was seen a few times. This chain connects TRBV6-2 or TRBV6-3 to TRBJ2-1, with TRBD2 matching 13 bases. Germline CDR1 MNHEY, CDR2 SVGEGT. The CDR3 sequence is 18 residues long. V shed 2 bases, J shed 4 bases, and the junction held 8 bases outside the gene matches. The CDR3 coding sequence is TGTGCCAGCAGTTACCCCTCGACTAGCGGGGGGTCTTACAATGAGCAGTTCTTC. This codes for CASSYPSTSGGSYNEQFF.